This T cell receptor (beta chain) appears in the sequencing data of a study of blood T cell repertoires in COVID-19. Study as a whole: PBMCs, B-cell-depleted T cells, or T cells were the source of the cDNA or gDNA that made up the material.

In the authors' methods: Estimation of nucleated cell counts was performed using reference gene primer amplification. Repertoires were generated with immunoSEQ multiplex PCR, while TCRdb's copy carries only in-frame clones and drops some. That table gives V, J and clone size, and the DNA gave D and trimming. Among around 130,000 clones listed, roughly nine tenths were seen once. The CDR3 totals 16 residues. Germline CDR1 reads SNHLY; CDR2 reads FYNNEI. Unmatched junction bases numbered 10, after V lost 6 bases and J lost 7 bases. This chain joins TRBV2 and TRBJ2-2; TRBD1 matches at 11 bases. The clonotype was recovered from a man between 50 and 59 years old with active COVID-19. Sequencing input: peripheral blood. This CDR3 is CASRPGQGEYGGELFF. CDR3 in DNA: TGTGCCAGCAGACCGGGACAGGGGGAATATGGCGGGGAGCTGTTTTTT.